This T cell receptor (beta chain) appears in the sequencing data of a study of OX40 agonist ivuxolimab in advanced cancers. Looking at the study overall: The study treated patients with ivuxolimab, an agonistic anti-OX40 (CD134) antibody.

Clones were sequenced by immunoSEQ multiplex PCR, and TCRdb holds only the in-frame ones, with some missing. The sample holds around 71,000 clones, 86% seen once. The CDR3 covers 12 residues. Trimming removed 4 bases at V and 7 bases at J, with 9 bases between. Germline V gene lookup returns CDR1 SGHDN and CDR2 FVKESK. This specimen was CD4+ or CD8+ T cells sorted from blood, taken in a trial of the OX40 agonist ivuxolimab. This chain joins TRBV14 and TRBJ2-3, with no clear D. This sequence was found in an adult with an advanced solid tumor such as melanoma, head and neck, liver or kidney cancer. The CDR3 sequence: CASSPLSNTQYF. CDR3 nucleotide sequence: TGTGCCAGCAGCCCTCTTAGTAATACGCAGTATTTT.